These 19 T cell receptor beta chains were all obtained from the same sample, sequenced in a study of blood T cell repertoires in COVID-19. Some clones are missing from TCRdb's copy, which holds only in-frame ones; the method was immunoSEQ multiplex PCR. The sample shows over 200,000 clones, about 85% of them seen only once. Sequencing was done on a sample of PBMCs or T cells enriched from blood (not recorded which). The receptors were gathered from a young man who had recovered from COVID-19.

With respect to this clone: Other DNA variants within this sample encode the same CDR3. The chain carries TRBV28 and TRBJ1-2, with a possible D match to TRBD1 (5 bases). This CDR3 has 13 residues. Trimming removed 3 bases from V and 4 bases from J, with 9 bases in between. Looked up from germline, CDR1 is MDHEN and CDR2 is SYDVKM. CDR3 protein: CASSFGQGYGYTF. In nucleotides, the CDR3 is TGTGCCAGCAGTTTTGGGCAGGGCTATGGCTACACCTTC.

This chain links TRBV2 with TRBJ2-3; 11 nucleotides agree with TRBD2. CDR1 is SNHLY and CDR2 is FYNNEI in the germline V gene. V trimming: 7 bases; J trimming: 5 bases; junction bases outside the gene matches: 8. The CDR3 totals 15 residues. The CDR3 loop is CASTKLAGALDTQYF. CDR3 bases: TGTGCCAGCACCAAACTAGCGGGAGCTTTAGATACGCAGTATTTT.

The V call is TRBV5-1, the J call TRBJ1-5, with 10 nucleotides matching TRBD1. V lost 5 bases, J lost 7 bases, and 18 bases stayed unmatched. The CDR3 sequence is 18 residues long. The V gene's germline CDR1 is SGHRS and CDR2 YFSETQ. As DNA, the CDR3 is TGCGCCAGCAGTTTTGTTATGCGGGACAGGGGAATAAGGCAGCCCCAGCATTTT. Translated, it gives CASSFVMRDRGIRQPQHF.

V usage is TRBV2 and J usage is TRBJ1-5; D unresolved. Germline CDR1 reads SNHLY; CDR2 reads FYNNEI. Trimming cost V 4 bases and J 1 base, with 8 bases left between them. This CDR3 contains 14 residues. The CDR3 reads CASSGSTSNQPQHF. The CDR3, as DNA: TGTGCCAGCAGTGGCAGTACGAGCAATCAGCCCCAGCATTTT.

The rearrangement uses TRBV27 and TRBJ1-4, with D possibly being TRBD1 (5 bases). CDR3 size: 15 residues. With 3 bases removed from V and 1 base from J, the gap between germline ends came to 9 bases. Germline lookup yields CDR1 MNHEY and CDR2 SMNVEV (reference sequence). CDR3 protein: CASSFQGRTNEKLFF. In DNA, the CDR3 is TGTGCCAGCAGTTTTCAGGGCAGAACTAATGAAAAACTGTTTTTT.

This chain links TRBV2 with TRBJ2-7; D is ambiguous. This CDR3 has 16 amino acids. Trimming cost V 2 bases and J 6 bases, with 20 bases left between them. Germline V lookup: CDR1 SNHLY, CDR2 FYNNEI. The DNA for the CDR3 is TGTGCCAGCAGTGAATTTACTTGGCAAACCCCAGGCGAGCAGTACTTC. Its protein is CASSEFTWQTPGEQYF.

This chain connects TRBV13 to TRBJ2-2; D not resolved. The CDR3 is 14 residues long. In germline, CDR1 is PRHDT, CDR2 FYEKMQ (reference sequence). V was trimmed by 0 bases and J by 3 bases, leaving 5 bases between them. DNA of the CDR3: TGTGCCAGCAGCTTAGGTACAGACACCGGGGAGCTGTTTTTT. Its translation: CASSLGTDTGELFF.

This sequence joins TRBV11-2 and TRBJ2-1, with 10 bases aligning to TRBD2. Germline values: CDR1 SGHAT, CDR2 FQNNGV. This CDR3 comprises 16 residues. Trimming removed 0 bases from V and 7 bases from J; junction bases left unmatched: 6. Here the CDR3 DNA reads TGTGCCAGCAGCTTAGAGCCTAGCGGGAGAGTTAATGAGCAGTTCTTC. Translated: CASSLEPSGRVNEQFF. Full variable domain (remainder filled in from reference TRBV11-2 and TRBJ2-1): EAGVAQSPRYKIIEKRQSVAFWCNPISGHATLYWYQQILGQGPKLLIQFQNNGVVDDSQLPKDRFSAERLKGVDSTLKIQPAKLEDSAVYLCASSLEPSGRVNEQFFGPGTRLTVL.

The genes are TRBV6-5 and TRBJ1-5, with D maybe TRBD1 (6 bases). The CDR3 has 14 amino acids. V lost 2 bases to trimming and J lost 5 bases, with 10 bases between them. CDR1 is MNHEY and CDR2 is SVGAGI in the germline V gene. The CDR3 loop is CASSYGQGYQPQHF. The CDR3 DNA sequence: TGTGCCAGCAGTTACGGTCAGGGGTATCAGCCCCAGCATTTT.

The chain couples TRBV7-8 to TRBJ2-5; 8 bases are shared with TRBD1. Per the germline V gene, CDR1 is SGHVS and CDR2 is FQNEAQ. The CDR3 has 15 residues. V shed 2 bases and J 2 bases; nucleotides not matched to a gene: 4. CDR3 in amino acids: CASSLWDRRQETQYF. DNA of the CDR3: TGTGCCAGCAGCTTATGGGACAGGAGACAAGAGACCCAGTACTTC.

The chain joins TRBV4-3 to TRBJ1-3; tentative D call: TRBD1 (5 bases). CDR1 and CDR2 (germline): LGHNA, YSLEER. The CDR3 is made up of 15 amino acids. V lost 6 bases to trimming and J lost 2 bases, with 14 bases between them. The chain's CDR3 is CASSTMPGTGNTIYF. The CDR3 nucleotides read TGCGCCAGCAGTACTATGCCAGGGACTGGAAACACCATATATTTT.

The chain couples TRBV19 to TRBJ2-1, with 10 bases that match TRBD2. V was pared by 4 bases and J by 0 bases, with 6 bases of the junction left unmatched. The CDR3 runs to 17 residues. CDR1 is LNHDA and CDR2 is SQIVND in the germline V gene (reference sequence). CDR3 bases: TGTGCCAGTAGTACTCTAGCGGGAGCCTTCTCCTACAATGAGCAGTTCTTC. This encodes CASSTLAGAFSYNEQFF.

This clone came up a few times. The chain is built from TRBV7-9 and TRBJ2-3; TRBD2 might be the D (6 bases). Germline values: CDR1 SEHNR, CDR2 FQNEAQ (reference sequence). The length of the CDR3 is 15 residues. The V end was cut by 4 bases, the J end by 0 bases, with 11 bases between. The CDR3 DNA is TGTGCCAGCAGCTCTGGCGGGGACAGCACAGATACGCAGTATTTT. This gives the protein CASSSGGDSTDTQYF.

This clone was seen just once. The chain has TRBV4-2 and TRBJ1-6; D gene uncertain. The CDR3 has 16 residues. Germline loops: CDR1 LGHNA, CDR2 YNFKEQ. With 4 bases removed from V and 7 bases from J, the gap between germline ends came to 17 bases. In DNA, the CDR3 is TGTGCCAGCAGCCGAGACCCAGCCAGGAGGAATTCACCCCTCCACTTT. Translated, it gives CASSRDPARRNSPLHF.

The chain combines TRBV6-5 with TRBJ2-5, with D perhaps TRBD1 (5 bases). Germline values: CDR1 MNHEY, CDR2 SVGAGI. Trimming shortened V by 6 bases and J by 1 base, and 15 bases separated the two germline ends. The CDR3 totals 15 residues. CDR3 coding DNA: TGTGCCAGCAGCCGGACACTGGTAGGCCAAGAGACCCAGTACTTC. It translates to CASSRTLVGQETQYF.

The chain recombines TRBV6-1 with TRBJ2-7, with 7 bases lining up with TRBD1. V was pared by 2 bases and J by 2 bases, with 9 bases of the junction left unmatched. In germline, CDR1 is MNHNS, CDR2 SASEGT. The CDR3 length is 16 residues. CDR3 coding DNA: TGTGCCAGCAGTGAACCCCCGGACAGGCCAACCTACGAGCAGTACTTC. It is translated as CASSEPPDRPTYEQYF.

J is TRBJ1-5 and V is TRBV7-2, with D unresolved. The CDR3 spans 13 residues. Germline V lookup: CDR1 SGHTA, CDR2 FQGNSA. V was cut by 4 bases and J by 7 bases, with 11 bases left in between. CDR3 residues: CASSSTVGQPQHF. In DNA, the CDR3 is TGTGCCAGCAGCTCCACAGTCGGCCAGCCCCAGCATTTT.

This rearrangement joins TRBV5-1 to TRBJ2-2, with 10 bases identical to TRBD2. The length of the CDR3 is 15 residues. Germline loops: CDR1 SGHRS, CDR2 YFSETQ. V dropped 3 bases and J dropped 4; count of bases not matched to a gene: 3. In DNA form, the CDR3 reads TGCGCCAGCAGCTCTACTAGCGGGGTCACCGGGGAGCTGTTTTTT. Its protein is CASSSTSGVTGELFF.

The chain employs TRBV11-2 and TRBJ1-4; the D is unclear. The CDR3 spans 16 residues. Germline CDR1 reads SGHAT; CDR2 reads FQNNGV. The germline V and J ends were trimmed by 2 bases and 3 bases, with 13 bases remaining between them. This chain's CDR3 is CASSLSGVWANEKLFF. Written as DNA, the CDR3 is TGTGCCAGCAGCTTAAGCGGTGTTTGGGCTAATGAAAAACTGTTTTTT.